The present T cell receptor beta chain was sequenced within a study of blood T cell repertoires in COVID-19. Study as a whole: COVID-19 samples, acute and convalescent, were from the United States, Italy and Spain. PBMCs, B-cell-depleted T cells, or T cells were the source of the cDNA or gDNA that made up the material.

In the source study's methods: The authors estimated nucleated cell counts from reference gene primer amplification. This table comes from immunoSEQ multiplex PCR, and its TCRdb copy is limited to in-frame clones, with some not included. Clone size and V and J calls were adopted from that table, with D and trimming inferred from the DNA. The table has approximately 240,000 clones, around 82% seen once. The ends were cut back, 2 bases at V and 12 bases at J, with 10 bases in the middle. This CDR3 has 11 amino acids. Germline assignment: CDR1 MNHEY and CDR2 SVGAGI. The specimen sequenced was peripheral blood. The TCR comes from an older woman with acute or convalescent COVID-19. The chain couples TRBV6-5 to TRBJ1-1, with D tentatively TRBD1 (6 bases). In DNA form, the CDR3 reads TGTGCCAGCAGTTACGGGGGCGGAACTTTCTTT. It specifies CASSYGGGTFF.